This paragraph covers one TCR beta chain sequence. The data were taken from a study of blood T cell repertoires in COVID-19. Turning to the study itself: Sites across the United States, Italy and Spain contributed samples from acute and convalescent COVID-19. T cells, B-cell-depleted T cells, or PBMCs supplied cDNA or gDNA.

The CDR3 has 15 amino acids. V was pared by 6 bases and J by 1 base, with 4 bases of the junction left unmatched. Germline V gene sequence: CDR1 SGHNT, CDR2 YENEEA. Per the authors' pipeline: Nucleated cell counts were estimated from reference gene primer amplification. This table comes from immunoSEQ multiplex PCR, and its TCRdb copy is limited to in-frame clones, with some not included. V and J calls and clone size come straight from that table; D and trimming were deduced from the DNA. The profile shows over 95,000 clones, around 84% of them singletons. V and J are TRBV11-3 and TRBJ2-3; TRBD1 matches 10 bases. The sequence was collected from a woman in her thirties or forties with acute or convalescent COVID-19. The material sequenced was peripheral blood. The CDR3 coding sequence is TGTGCCAGCAGTTCCGGGACAGGGGGCACAGATACGCAGTATTTT. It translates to CASSSGTGGTDTQYF.